What follows are 31 T cell receptor beta chains derived from one specimen sequenced in a study of T cell repertoires in ileal Crohn's disease. Data came from immunoSEQ multiplex PCR; TCRdb stores just in-frame clones and leaves some out. The sample contains approximately 3,500 clones, 65% to 90% of which appear only once. The specimen sequenced was ileal tissue. The source is an adult with Crohn's disease.

This chain joins TRBV5-5 and TRBJ2-7; D unresolved. The CDR3 runs to 13 residues. V gave up 7 bases and J gave up 7 bases, with 18 bases separating them. Germline CDR1 is SGHKS and CDR2 is YYEKEE (reference sequence). DNA for the CDR3: TGTGCCAGCCAAGCACACCCTAATCGGGAGCAGTACGTC. Translation: CASQAHPNREQYV.

This clone has just a few counts. This chain connects TRBV10-3 to TRBJ2-2; D is possibly TRBD1 (6 bases). From germline, CDR1 is ENHRY and CDR2 SYGVKD. The length of the CDR3 is 12 residues. The CDR3 sequence is CGTAPNTGELFF. The CDR3 DNA reads TGTGGGACAGCCCCGAACACCGGGGAGCTGTTTTTT.

The chain uses TRBV6-6 and TRBJ2-2, with D uncertain. The germline V and J ends were trimmed by 3 bases and 5 bases, with 4 bases remaining between them. This CDR3 has 12 amino acids. CDR1 and CDR2 (germline): MNHNY, SVGAGI (reference sequence). The CDR3 DNA reads TGTGCCAGCAGTTATAAAACCGGGGAGCTGTTTTTT. Translation gives CASSYKTGELFF.

The rearrangement joins TRBV10-3 to TRBJ1-4; no firm D call. The CDR3 is 13 residues long. The germline CDR1 and CDR2 sequences are ENHRY and SYGVKD. Trimming removed 4 bases from V and 4 bases from J, with 7 bases in between. The CDR3 DNA follows: TGTGCCATCAGTGCGGAGCTTAATGAAAAACTGTTTTTT. It translates to CAISAELNEKLFF.

The chain employs TRBV28 and TRBJ2-7, with D possibly TRBD1 on 6 matching bases. Trimming cost V 6 bases and J 3 bases, with 15 bases left between them. The CDR3 extends over 14 amino acids. Germline CDR1 reads MDHEN; CDR2 reads SYDVKM. The CDR3 loop is CASRQQGPLYEQYF. CDR3 nucleotides: TGTGCCAGCAGGCAACAGGGTCCCCTCTACGAGCAGTACTTC.

J is TRBJ2-2 and V is TRBV7-8; TRBD1 aligns across 7 bases. This CDR3 is built from 15 residues. With 1 base clipped from V and 5 bases from J, the junction kept 4 bases outside the gene matches. CDR1 is SGHVS and CDR2 is FQNEAQ in the germline V gene. The CDR3 sequence: CASSLVQGPTGELFF. The CDR3 DNA sequence: TGTGCCAGCAGCTTAGTACAGGGGCCTACCGGGGAGCTGTTTTTT.

This sequence joins TRBV5-8 and TRBJ2-3; possible D gene TRBD2, 6 bases. Germline lookup yields CDR1 SGHTS and CDR2 YDEGEE. V lost 4 bases and J 4 bases, leaving 16 bases between the germline ends. This CDR3 comprises 15 residues. CDR3 coding DNA: TGTGCCAGCAGCCTGAATTGGGACTTGCCAGATACGCAGTATTTT. Protein product: CASSLNWDLPDTQYF.

The chain links TRBV28 to TRBJ1-2; tentative D call: TRBD1 (6 bases). The germline gives CDR1 MDHEN, CDR2 SYDVKM. This CDR3 is built from 12 residues. Deletions cut 7 bases from V and 7 bases from J, with 13 bases between. CDR3 bases: TGTGCCAGCATGTACAGGGAGAGTGGCTACACCTTC. It is translated as CASMYRESGYTF.

The V call is TRBV28, the J call TRBJ1-2; D is perhaps TRBD1 (5 bases). There are 13 residues in the CDR3. Germline lookup yields CDR1 MDHEN and CDR2 SYDVKM. Trimming cost V 6 bases and J 8 bases, with 16 bases left between them. CDR3 protein: CASRTEVRAGYTF. As DNA, the CDR3 is TGTGCCAGCAGGACAGAGGTTCGCGCGGGCTACACCTTC.

The rearrangement joins TRBV10-1 to TRBJ2-7; TRBD2 might be the D (6 bases). Germline-derived CDR1 and CDR2 are WNHNN and SYGVQD (reference sequence). Trimming left V 4 bases short and J 5 bases short, with 24 bases between. The CDR3 runs to 17 residues. CDR3 in DNA: TGCGCCAGCAGTGGCCTGGGACCGGGACTCGCCGAAGACGAGCAGTACGTC. The encoded protein is CASSGLGPGLAEDEQYV.

Details on this clone: In the same sample, other DNA sequences code for this CDR3. CDR3 sequence reads: CAISDPADHNSPLHF. Written as DNA, the CDR3 is TGTGCCATCAGTGATCCGGCGGATCATAATTCACCCCTCCACTTT. V and J are TRBV10-3 and TRBJ1-6; D remains ambiguous. V shed 3 bases and J shed 5 bases, with 11 bases lying between them. The CDR3 runs 15 residues. CDR1 and CDR2 from the germline V gene are ENHRY and SYGVKD.

The table lists this clone with a few counts. The J gene is TRBJ2-1, the V gene TRBV10-1, with 12 bases that match TRBD2. Unmatched junction bases numbered 6, after V lost 4 bases and J lost 5 bases. CDR1 and CDR2 (germline): WNHNN, SYGVQD (reference sequence). The CDR3 runs to 16 residues. DNA for the CDR3: TGCGCCAGCAGTGCCCTCGGACTAGCGGGAAACAATGAGCAGTTCTTC. It encodes CASSALGLAGNNEQFF.

The chain couples TRBV2 to TRBJ1-4; perhaps TRBD1 as D (6 bases). Germline V gives CDR1 SNHLY, CDR2 FYNNEI. The CDR3 has 17 amino acids. V lost 3 bases to trimming and J lost 3 bases, with 17 bases between them. CDR3 sequence reads: CASSDPQGLGPNEKLFF. The CDR3 DNA reads TGTGCCAGCAGTGACCCTCAGGGGTTGGGCCCTAATGAAAAACTGTTTTTT.

The V gene is TRBV6-6, the J gene TRBJ2-5; D is uncertain. Trimming cost V 0 bases and J 3 bases, with 8 bases left between them. The CDR3 runs to 14 residues. Per germline, CDR1 MNHNY and CDR2 SVGAGI (reference sequence). CDR3 amino acids: CASSYSSAKETQYF. The CDR3 coding sequence is TGTGCCAGCAGTTACTCGAGCGCGAAAGAGACCCAGTACTTC.

The chain carries TRBV4-1 and TRBJ1-6; 7 bases align to TRBD1. V gave up 4 bases and J gave up 6 bases; unmatched junction bases: 6. CDR3 length: 15 amino acids. The germline V gene has CDR1 MGHRA and CDR2 YSYEKL. The CDR3 protein is CASSLGQEGNSPLHF. DNA for the CDR3: TGCGCCAGCAGCCTAGGACAGGAAGGTAATTCACCCCTCCACTTT.

The rearrangement joins TRBV6-5 to TRBJ1-1; unclear D gene. CDR1 and CDR2 (germline): MNHEY, SVGAGI. Trimming took off 5 bases at V and 8 bases at J, with 15 bases between the two ends. There are 13 residues in the CDR3. The CDR3 protein is CASSRHEVREAFF. The CDR3 bases are TGTGCCAGCAGTCGCCATGAGGTTCGAGAAGCTTTCTTT.

The chain joins TRBV25-1 to TRBJ1-5; D is perhaps TRBD1 (6 bases). The CDR3 runs to 14 residues. Trimming took 6 bases from V and 6 from J, leaving 15 bases between them. The germline CDR1 and CDR2 sequences are MGHDK and SYGVNS. CDR3 coding DNA: TGTGCCAGCAGGTCCTCAGGGGCAGGTCAGCCCCAGCATTTT. Translated: CASRSSGAGQPQHF.

This clone occurred once. The chain carries TRBV5-1 and TRBJ2-1; possible D gene TRBD2, 5 bases. Germline V lookup: CDR1 SGHRS, CDR2 YFSETQ. V lost 2 bases and J lost 5, with 11 bases in between. There are 14 residues in the CDR3. CDR3 protein: CASSFFAEDNEQFF. DNA for the CDR3: TGCGCCAGCAGCTTCTTCGCGGAGGACAATGAGCAGTTCTTC. Based on the CDR3 plus reference TRBV5-1 and TRBJ2-1, the full variable domain is KAGVTQTPRYLIKTRGQQVTLSCSPISGHRSVSWYQQTPGQGLQFLFEYFSETQRNKGNFPGRFSGRQFSNSRSEMNVSTLELGDSALYLCASSFFAEDNEQFFGPGTRLTVL.

The chain employs TRBV19 and TRBJ1-1; 7 bases line up with TRBD1. The CDR3 length is 13 residues. J lost 4 bases, V lost 5 bases, and 4 bases had no gene match. Germline lookup yields CDR1 LNHDA and CDR2 SQIVND (reference sequence). The CDR3 DNA sequence: TGTGCCAGTAGTGAGGACAGGTCCACTGAAGCTTTCTTT. Encoded protein: CASSEDRSTEAFF.

The V gene is TRBV7-9, the J gene TRBJ1-2; 9 nucleotides match TRBD1. V lost 0 bases to trimming and J lost 8 bases; unmatched junction nucleotides: 13. Germline values: CDR1 SEHNR, CDR2 FQNEAQ (reference sequence). The CDR3 totals 17 residues. The CDR3 coding sequence is TGTGCCAGCAGCTTAGCGCAAGGGACAGGGACCTATGACGGCTACACCTTC. This translates into CASSLAQGTGTYDGYTF.

This chain links TRBV6-6 with TRBJ2-5; D call uncertain. The germline V gene encodes CDR1 MNHNY and CDR2 SVGAGI (reference sequence). V shed 4 bases and J shed 5 bases, with 5 bases lying between them. This CDR3 region has 11 residues. The CDR3 region has the DNA TGTGCCAGCAGTTCTCTTGAGACCCAGTACTTC. Protein product: CASSSLETQYF.

This chain joins TRBV19 and TRBJ1-5, with 9 bases matching TRBD1. The CDR3 totals 15 residues. J gave up 1 base and V 7 bases, and 5 bases lay outside the gene matches. Germline CDR1 is LNHDA and CDR2 is SQIVND (reference sequence). This CDR3 is CASMWGTGSNQPQHF. In DNA, the CDR3 is TGTGCCAGTATGTGGGGGACAGGGAGCAATCAGCCCCAGCATTTT.

The rearrangement uses TRBV5-1 and TRBJ1-1; possibly TRBD1 for D (5 bases). Germline V gene data show CDR1 as SGHRS and CDR2 as YFSETQ. CDR3 length: 16 residues. V was trimmed by 4 bases and J by 1 base, leaving 17 bases between them. The CDR3 here is CASSLSGGGTNTEAFF. CDR3 coding DNA: TGCGCCAGCAGCCTCTCCGGGGGTGGGACGAACACTGAAGCTTTCTTT.

This clone was seen just once. This chain uses TRBV30 with TRBJ2-7; 9 bases are a match to TRBD2. After removal of 3 bases from V and 4 bases from J, the junction contained 7 bases not matched to a gene. Germline lookup yields CDR1 GTSNPN and CDR2 SVGIG (reference sequence). This CDR3 comprises 14 residues. CDR3 loop: CAWSYSGGSYEQYF. In nucleotides, the CDR3 is TGTGCCTGGAGCTATAGCGGGGGTAGTTACGAGCAGTACTTC.

This clone occurred a few times. V is TRBV7-9 and J is TRBJ1-2; 7 nucleotides align to TRBD1. The CDR3 contains 15 residues. The germline V gene encodes CDR1 SEHNR and CDR2 FQNEAQ (reference sequence). The V gene end was trimmed by 5 bases and the J gene end by 1 base; junction bases not matched to a gene: 7. In DNA form, the CDR3 reads TGTGCCAGCAGCCGACCAACAGGGGTTAACTATGGCTACACCTTC. Translating gives CASSRPTGVNYGYTF.

The V gene is TRBV11-3, the J gene TRBJ2-1; maybe TRBD1 (6 bases). Germline CDR1 and CDR2: SGHNT and YENEEA. V lost 0 bases to trimming and J lost 8 bases, with 20 bases between them. CDR3 length: 17 residues. CDR3 residues: CASSLDGDGGVGDEQFF. As DNA, the CDR3 is TGTGCCAGCAGCTTAGATGGGGATGGGGGCGTAGGCGATGAGCAGTTCTTC.

This clone was counted only a few times. The chain has TRBV7-9 and TRBJ2-7; 9 bases align to TRBD2. Per the germline V gene, CDR1 is SEHNR and CDR2 is FQNEAQ (reference sequence). J lost 7 bases, V lost 5 bases, and 12 bases had no gene match. The CDR3 consists of 15 residues. CDR3 DNA sequence: TGTGCCAGCAGCCCCCGCGGGGGGGGATCTACGGAGCAGTACTTC. Protein: CASSPRGGGSTEQYF.

The V call is TRBV7-8, the J call TRBJ1-1; D not certain. CDR1 and CDR2 (germline): SGHVS, FQNEAQ. The germline V and J ends were trimmed by 5 bases and 6 bases, with 16 bases remaining between them. CDR3 length: 14 amino acids. Here the CDR3 reads CASSHNRRGAEAFF. CDR3 coding DNA: TGTGCCAGCAGCCATAATAGACGCGGGGCTGAAGCTTTCTTT.

CDR3: CASSLGLAGNTGELFF. The CDR3 nucleotides are TGTGCCAGCAGCCTTGGGCTAGCGGGGAACACCGGGGAGCTGTTTTTT. The chain uses TRBV4-2 and TRBJ2-2; 8 positions agree with TRBD2. The CDR3 has 16 residues. CDR1 and CDR2 from the germline V gene are LGHNA and YNFKEQ. The ends lost 4 bases at V and 1 base at J; junction bases unmatched: 5.

This sequence joins TRBV7-9 and TRBJ1-2; D is ambiguous. The CDR3 consists of 15 residues. V lost 5 bases, J lost 6 bases, and 19 bases lay in between. Germline CDR1 and CDR2: SEHNR and FQNEAQ (reference sequence). The CDR3, as DNA: TGTGCCAGCAGCCTCATTCCAGGCTCGTGGAATGGCTACACCTTC. Protein sequence: CASSLIPGSWNGYTF.

The chain employs TRBV6-1 and TRBJ1-1; 7 positions agree with TRBD1. This CDR3 spans 18 amino acids. V was pared by 1 base and J by 3 bases, with 14 bases of the junction left unmatched. Germline V lookup: CDR1 MNHNS, CDR2 SASEGT. Written as DNA, the CDR3 is TGTGCCAGCAGTGAAGGACAGGGAACAAAACGCGGGTACACTGAAGCTTTCTTT. Amino acid sequence: CASSEGQGTKRGYTEAFF.